The T cell receptor beta chain described here comes from a study of T cells in Graves' hyperthyroidism and ophthalmopathy. Using RNA transcripts as the source, TCR beta CDR3 regions were amplified. HTBI primers were employed in a first-round RT-PCR of the TCR CDR3. TCRdb redid the calling of the multiplex PCR reads with MiXCR, one entry per CDR3 protein. The table shows approximately 640,000 distinct CDR3 sequences, with about 45% occurring only once. This clonotype was seen repeatedly, ten times or more. Exclusion of patients followed from uncontrolled infection, other autoimmune disease, pregnancy or lactation. CDR1 and CDR2 from the germline V gene are SNHLY and FYNNEI. V was shortened by 3 bases and J by 6 bases, with 12 bases between the two germline ends. The CDR3 is 14 amino acids.

The sequence came from an adult man with Graves' disease, either hyperthyroidism or ophthalmopathy (not recorded which). Sequenced: peripheral blood or thyroid tissue (not recorded which). The V call is TRBV2, the J call TRBJ1-5; D unresolved. In nucleotides, the CDR3 is TGTGCCAGCAGTGACAGGAGGAATGGTCAGCCCCAGCATTTT. It codes for CASSDRRNGQPQHF.